The clone carrying this T cell receptor (beta chain) was seen once. Antigen unknown. The data were produced by immunoSEQ multiplex PCR, yet TCRdb's version contains in-frame clones alone and is incomplete. The sample shows 100,000 or so clones, around nine tenths of them seen only once. This sample stems from a study of T cell responses to AZD1222 COVID-19 vaccine. Study observations and caveats: Unmutated variant regions are reportedly targeted by nearly half of spike-specific TCRs.

V gave up 0 bases and J gave up 6 bases, with 12 bases separating them. Germline loops: CDR1 LGHDT, CDR2 YNNKEL (reference sequence). CDR3 size: 15 residues. J is TRBJ2-1 and V is TRBV3-1 (or the pseudogene TRBV3-2); D is possibly TRBD2 (6 bases). This clonotype originated in an adult in good health. Here the sequenced sample was peripheral blood, taken on day 0 of AZD1222 vaccination. The DNA of the CDR3 is TGTGCCAGCAGCCAAGAACTAGCATCCGTCAATGAGCAGTTCTTC. Translating gives CASSQELASVNEQFF.